These 3 T cell receptor beta chains share one sample of origin, sequenced in a study of CD8 T cell repertoires and HIV-1 epitope variants. These receptors have no identified antigens. Measured with immunoSEQ multiplex PCR; TCRdb has only the in-frame clones, and not every one. The table records thousands of clones, roughly 64% of them present only once. Material: cultured CD8+ T cells derived from PBMCs. All receptors derive from a male donor with HIV.

V and J are TRBV28 and TRBJ2-1; TRBD2 matches 7 bases. The V and J ends lost 3 bases and 9 bases, in that order; junction bases with no gene match: 14. CDR1 is MDHEN, CDR2 SYDVKM, per germline. The CDR3 length is 16 residues. The CDR3 loop reads CASSFPRMGGPIEQFF. CDR3 in DNA: TGTGCCAGCAGTTTCCCTAGGATGGGAGGGCCGATTGAGCAGTTCTTC.

This clone was observed a few times. This sequence joins TRBV5-8 and TRBJ1-2; D uncertain. The CDR3 totals 15 residues. V lost 0 bases, J lost 4 bases, and 13 bases lay in between. Germline CDR1 reads SGHTS; CDR2 reads YDEGEE. The CDR3 here is CASSLERSLFYGYTF. DNA for the CDR3: TGTGCCAGCAGCTTGGAGCGCAGTCTTTTCTATGGCTACACCTTC. Using reference TRBV5-8 and TRBJ1-2 for the parts outside the CDR3, the full variable domain is EAGVTQSPTHLIKTRGQQATLRCSPISGHTSVYWYQQALGLGLQFLLWYDEGEERNRGNFPPRFSGRQFPNYSSELNVNALELEDSALYLCASSLERSLFYGYTFGSGTRLTVV.

This clone was seen just once. J is TRBJ2-7 and V is TRBV28; D could derive from TRBD1 or TRBD2 (5 bases each). CDR1 is MDHEN and CDR2 is SYDVKM in the germline V gene. The CDR3 is made up of 16 amino acids. The V end was cut by 4 bases, the J end by 2 bases, with 18 bases between. The CDR3 sequence: CASSSPGGRLTYEQYF. As DNA, the CDR3 is TGTGCCAGCAGTTCCCCTGGGGGACGGCTGACCTACGAGCAGTACTTC.